This TCR beta chain was captured in a study of blood T cell repertoires in COVID-19. Study-level background: Sample material is recorded as cDNA or gDNA derived from T cells, B-cell-depleted T cells, or PBMCs.

Assay: immunoSEQ multiplex PCR; the TCRdb copy retains only in-frame clones and omits some. Of about 270,000 clones listed, roughly nine tenths are singletons. Trimming took off 1 base at V and 8 bases at J, with 24 bases between the two ends. The CDR3 runs to 17 residues. Germline CDR1 SGHKS, CDR2 YYEKEE (reference sequence). Ages ranged from about 18 to 89 years, with residence in 20 to 30 US areas. Donors were grouped by their self-reported clinical history. Before being deemed recovered, Cohort 3 donors had two negative PCRs, clearance, or symptom resolution. The specimen was PBMCs or T cells enriched from blood (not recorded which). This TCR was recovered from a woman between 18 and 30 years old who had recovered from COVID-19. The rearrangement joins TRBV5-5 to TRBJ1-1; D uncertain. CDR3 region: CASSLSRSSRSLGEAFF. CDR3 sequence (DNA): TGTGCCAGCAGCTTGAGTCGGTCCAGTCGGTCCCTGGGCGAAGCTTTCTTT.